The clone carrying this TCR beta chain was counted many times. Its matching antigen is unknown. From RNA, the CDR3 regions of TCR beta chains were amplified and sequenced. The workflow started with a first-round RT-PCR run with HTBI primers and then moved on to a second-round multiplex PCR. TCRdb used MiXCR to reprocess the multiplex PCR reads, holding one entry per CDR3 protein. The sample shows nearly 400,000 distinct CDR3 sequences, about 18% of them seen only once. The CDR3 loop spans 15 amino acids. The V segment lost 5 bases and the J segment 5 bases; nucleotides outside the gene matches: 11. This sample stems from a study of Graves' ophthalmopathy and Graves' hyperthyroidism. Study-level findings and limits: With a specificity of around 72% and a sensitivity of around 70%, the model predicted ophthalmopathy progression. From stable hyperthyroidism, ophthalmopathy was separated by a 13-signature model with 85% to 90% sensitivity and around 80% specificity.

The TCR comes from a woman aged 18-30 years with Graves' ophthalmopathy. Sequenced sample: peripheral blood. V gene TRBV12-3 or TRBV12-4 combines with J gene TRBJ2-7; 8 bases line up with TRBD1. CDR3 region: CASSHDRGGLHEQYF. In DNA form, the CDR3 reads TGTGCCAGCAGTCATGACAGGGGTGGCCTCCACGAGCAGTACTTC.